The clone carrying this T cell receptor (beta chain) was observed a few times. These data belong to a study of T-cell reconstitution after alpha-beta-depleted transplantation in children. TCRbeta library construction was performed incorporating unique molecular identifiers. One entry per CDR3 protein results from TCRdb running MiXCR on the PCR reads. Of around 370,000 distinct CDR3 sequences in the sample, over 9% were seen once. Germline V gives CDR1 DFQATT, CDR2 SNEGSKA (reference sequence). The CDR3 covers 18 residues. Germline trimming cut 0 bases from V and 1 base from J; bases unmatched to any gene: 6.

The clonotype comes from a human donor who donated a stem cell graft to a child with acute lymphoblastic leukemia. The sample in question was PBMCs from the stem cell graft donor, obtained from the stem cell graft. The V call is TRBV20-1, the J call TRBJ2-1; 13 nucleotides agree with TRBD2. This CDR3 reads CSARDTGLAGVSYNEQFF. CDR3 nucleotide sequence: TGCAGTGCTAGAGATACAGGACTAGCGGGAGTTTCCTACAATGAGCAGTTCTTC.